These 12 T cell receptor beta chains were all obtained from the same sample, sequenced in a study of cytomegalovirus exposure and HLA in healthy donors. Use of 60 Vbeta and 13 Jbeta primers characterized the PCR. Measured with immunoSEQ multiplex PCR; TCRdb has only the in-frame clones, and not every one. This listing includes tens of thousands of clones. Material for sequencing was PBMCs. Receptors originate from a man aged 45-65 years in good health and CMV-seropositive.

J is TRBJ1-2 and V is TRBV18, with TRBD1 matching over 10 bases. The CDR3 is 15 residues long. After removal of 2 bases from V and 7 bases from J, the junction contained 7 bases not matched to a gene. Germline-derived CDR1 and CDR2 are KGHSH and LQKENI. CDR3 loop: CASSPGTGVIGGYTF. CDR3 nucleotides: TGTGCCAGCTCACCAGGGACAGGGGTTATAGGTGGCTACACCTTC.

The V gene is TRBV29-1, the J gene TRBJ2-3; 7 bases fit TRBD2. Germline V lookup: CDR1 SQVTM, CDR2 ANQGSEA. Trimming removed 7 bases from V and 1 base from J; junction bases left unmatched: 5. The CDR3 spans 13 residues. The CDR3 sequence: CSGGDYRTDTQYF. CDR3 in DNA: TGCAGCGGGGGGGACTACCGCACAGATACGCAGTATTTT.

The CDR3 DNA is TGCGCCAGCAGCCAAGAGCGGGACACAGATACGCAGTATTTT. Its translation: CASSQERDTDTQYF. The V gene is TRBV4-3, the J gene TRBJ2-3; tentatively, D is TRBD2 (6 bases). Germline V lookup: CDR1 LGHNA, CDR2 YSLEER. CDR3 size: 14 residues. V was shortened by 0 bases and J by 2 bases, with 6 bases between the two germline ends.

Here the CDR3 reads CASSLTGVEETQYF. In DNA, the CDR3 is TGTGCCAGCAGCTTGACGGGAGTGGAAGAGACCCAGTACTTC. The V call is TRBV7-8, the J call TRBJ2-5; a weak D match, TRBD2 (6 bases). Germline-derived CDR1 and CDR2 are SGHVS and FQNEAQ. CDR3 length: 14 amino acids. Deletions cut 3 bases from V and 3 bases from J, with 11 bases between.

This chain connects TRBV19 to TRBJ1-1, with a tentative D call TRBD1 (5 bases). This CDR3 has 14 residues. Per germline, CDR1 LNHDA and CDR2 SQIVND (reference sequence). Trimming took off 3 bases at V and 6 bases at J, with 14 bases between the two ends. The CDR3 nucleotides are TGTGCCAGTAGTATGTGGGGGGGGGAGTCTGAAGCTTTCTTT. Protein product: CASSMWGGESEAFF.

The chain joins TRBV19 to TRBJ1-5, with D unclear. Trimming shortened V by 3 bases and J by 0 bases, and 9 bases separated the two germline ends. The CDR3 consists of 15 residues. The germline V gene encodes CDR1 LNHDA and CDR2 SQIVND (reference sequence). The CDR3 bases are TGTGCCAGTAGTATCACACCGCATAGCAATCAGCCCCAGCATTTT. It encodes CASSITPHSNQPQHF.

This chain connects TRBV4-3 to TRBJ2-3, with a possible D match to TRBD2 (6 bases). This CDR3 is 18 amino acids long. Germline CDR1 and CDR2: LGHNA and YSLEER. The V end was cut by 0 bases, the J end by 2 bases, with 18 bases between. The CDR3 DNA reads as TGCGCCAGCAGCCAAGATTTCATCGTCGCGGGGAACACAGATACGCAGTATTTT. As protein: CASSQDFIVAGNTDTQYF.

The chain carries TRBV5-6 and TRBJ1-2; D call uncertain. Germline V lookup: CDR1 SGHDT, CDR2 YYEEEE. V was shortened by 1 base and J by 5 bases, with 9 bases between the two germline ends. The CDR3 consists of 13 residues. This CDR3 is CASSLIDSYGYTF. CDR3 DNA: TGTGCCAGCAGCTTGATAGACTCTTATGGCTACACCTTC.

The chain joins TRBV7-2 to TRBJ2-6; D might be TRBD1 (6 bases). Germline V gene sequence: CDR1 SGHTA, CDR2 FQGNSA. The CDR3 loop spans 15 amino acids. V lost 6 bases, J lost 4 bases, and 13 bases lay in between. The CDR3 coding sequence is TGTGCCAGCAGTTTCAGGGGCTCCGGGGCCAACGTCCTGACTTTC. Its protein is CASSFRGSGANVLTF.

This chain joins TRBV5-1 and TRBJ2-7; D ambiguous. Germline lookup yields CDR1 SGHRS and CDR2 YFSETQ. Trimming stripped 6 bases from V and 1 base from J, with 11 bases between. This CDR3 spans 13 amino acids. CDR3: CASTKEFSYEQYF. The DNA of the CDR3 is TGCGCCAGCACAAAAGAGTTTTCCTACGAGCAGTACTTC.

V usage is TRBV10-1 and J usage is TRBJ2-5, with 10 positions matching TRBD2. Trimming removed 5 bases from V and 5 bases from J; junction bases left unmatched: 2. This CDR3 is 13 amino acids long. Germline CDR1 is WNHNN and CDR2 is SYGVQD (reference sequence). The CDR3, as DNA: TGCGCCAGCAGTCTAGCGGGAGTGGAGACCCAGTACTTC. Translating it yields CASSLAGVETQYF.

The J gene is TRBJ2-7, the V gene TRBV5-1; D is unresolved. In germline, CDR1 is SGHRS, CDR2 YFSETQ. The germline V and J ends were trimmed by 0 bases and 0 bases, with 10 bases remaining between them. The CDR3 spans 15 residues. The CDR3 spells CASSLGQAPSYEQYV. CDR3 nucleotide sequence: TGCGCCAGCAGCTTGGGCCAGGCTCCCTCCTACGAGCAGTACGTC.